The 28 T cell receptor beta chains below all came from one sample that was sequenced in a study of graft-versus-host responses after intestinal transplantation. Assay used: immunoSEQ multiplex PCR; TCRdb lists only in-frame clones, some missing. The sample lists tens of thousands of clones, about 92% seen once, with 2% to 2.5% in the top ten. These receptors are not linked to any known antigen. Sequencing was performed on unstimulated CD8+ T cells sorted from spleen or lymph node cells, taken before intestinal transplant. These receptors were taken from a human donor who received an intestinal transplant.

This chain links TRBV7-9 with TRBJ1-5; the match to TRBD1 covers 9 bases. CDR3 length equals 16 residues. Germline assignment: CDR1 SEHNR and CDR2 FQNEAQ (reference sequence). V lost 0 bases and J lost 5; bases outside the gene matches: 5. The CDR3 region has the DNA TGTGCCAGCAGCTTAGCTACAGGGGGCGCCGATCAGCCCCAGCATTTT. This encodes CASSLATGGADQPQHF.

This chain links TRBV19 with TRBJ2-7; D is perhaps TRBD1 (5 bases). Germline assignment: CDR1 LNHDA and CDR2 SQIVND (reference sequence). The V gene lost 5 bases and the J gene lost 0 bases, with 8 bases spanning the gap. The CDR3 consists of 13 residues. Here the CDR3 reads CASSAGSSYEQYF. The CDR3 DNA follows: TGTGCCAGTAGTGCAGGGTCCTCCTACGAGCAGTACTTC.

CDR3 region: CAWSGGVSTEAFF. For the CDR3, the DNA is TGTGCCTGGAGTGGGGGGGTTAGCACTGAAGCTTTCTTT. This chain links TRBV30 with TRBJ1-1, with a tentative D call TRBD1 (5 bases). The CDR3 spans 13 residues. The V gene's germline CDR1 is GTSNPN and CDR2 SVGIG (reference sequence). Trimming left V 1 base short and J 4 bases short, with 10 bases between.

The chain is built from TRBV7-8 and TRBJ2-7; the match to TRBD1 covers 7 bases. This CDR3 is built from 14 residues. Germline CDR1 and CDR2: SGHVS and FQNEAQ. Trimming removed 5 bases from V and 3 bases from J; junction bases left unmatched: 7. Here the CDR3 DNA reads TGTGCCAGCAGCCAAGCCGGACAGGTCTACGAGCAGTACTTC. This encodes CASSQAGQVYEQYF.

This chain connects TRBV29-1 to TRBJ1-1, with 8 nucleotides matching TRBD1. Germline CDR1 and CDR2: SQVTM and ANQGSEA. V was pared by 5 bases and J by 11 bases, with 4 bases of the junction left unmatched. The CDR3 is 10 residues long. The CDR3 region has the DNA TGCAGCGTTCTACAGGGGGAGGCTTTCTTT. The encoded protein is CSVLQGEAFF.

V and J are TRBV7-2 and TRBJ2-3; 10 bases fit TRBD2. Germline values: CDR1 SGHTA, CDR2 FQGNSA. The trim removed 3 bases at V and 5 bases at J, leaving 8 bases unmatched. The CDR3 runs to 16 residues. CDR3 loop: CASSFTQRGGGDTQYF. For the CDR3, the DNA is TGTGCCAGCAGCTTCACACAGCGGGGGGGTGGAGATACGCAGTATTTT.

This chain joins TRBV27 and TRBJ2-5; 7 positions match TRBD2. The J call may be wrong; the DNA end is better matched by TRBJ2-7. The germline V gene has CDR1 MNHEY and CDR2 SMNVEV (reference sequence). The CDR3 covers 13 residues. The chain's CDR3 is CASAYRAGDEQYF. The CDR3, as DNA: TGTGCCAGCGCGTACCGGGCGGGGGACGAGCAGTACTTC.

This clone was found once. This chain connects TRBV5-5 to TRBJ1-1; weak D call: TRBD1 (6 bases). This CDR3 has 12 residues. The V end lost 4 bases, the J end lost 6 bases, and 10 bases lay between the germline ends. Germline assignment: CDR1 SGHKS and CDR2 YYEKEE (reference sequence). DNA for the CDR3: TGTGCCAGCAGCGATGGGGGCGCTGAAGCTTTCTTT. It is translated as CASSDGGAEAFF.

The V and J genes are TRBV7-2 and TRBJ2-1, with D maybe TRBD2 (6 bases). The length of the CDR3 is 16 residues. CDR1 is SGHTA, CDR2 FQGNSA, per germline. Trimming removed 1 base at V and 6 bases at J, with 16 bases between. CDR3 in DNA: TGTGCCAGCAGCTTAGTGGTCAGGGCGGGAAGCAATGAGCAGTTCTTC. Translation gives CASSLVVRAGSNEQFF.

Here the CDR3 reads CASSVAFADTQYF. The CDR3, as DNA: TGTGCCAGCAGCGTAGCGTTCGCAGATACGCAGTATTTT. This sequence joins TRBV9 and TRBJ2-3; D unresolved. Trimming took 0 bases from V and 4 from J, leaving 6 bases between them. From germline, CDR1 is SGDLS and CDR2 YYNGEE. There are 13 residues in the CDR3.

J is TRBJ2-7 and V is TRBV6-5; possible D gene TRBD1, 6 bases. Looked up from germline, CDR1 is MNHEY and CDR2 is SVGAGI. V gave up 8 bases and J gave up 1 base, with 12 bases separating them. The length of the CDR3 is 13 residues. CDR3 DNA sequence: TGTGCCAGCGGCTTAGGGGGTTCCTACGAGCAGTACTTC. It translates to CASGLGGSYEQYF.

This clone was detected only a few times. The chain recombines TRBV6-1 with TRBJ1-1; a possible D gene is TRBD1 (6 bases). The germline V gene has CDR1 MNHNS and CDR2 SASEGT. CDR3 size: 15 residues. Trimming removed 0 bases at V and 2 bases at J, with 10 bases between. CDR3 DNA sequence: TGTGCCAGCAGTGAAGCACGGGGGGCAAACACTGAAGCTTTCTTT. As protein: CASSEARGANTEAFF.

This rearrangement joins TRBV7-9 to TRBJ2-3, with D hard to call. The CDR3 length is 13 residues. CDR1 and CDR2 from the germline V gene are SEHNR and FQNEAQ (reference sequence). V lost 3 bases and J 2 bases, leaving 6 bases between the germline ends. Written as DNA, the CDR3 is TGTGCCAGCAGCTTCCTCCTCACAGATACGCAGTATTTT. Translating it yields CASSFLLTDTQYF.

The chain couples TRBV6-5 to TRBJ2-3, with 7 bases lining up with TRBD1. The CDR3 has 15 residues. V was pared by 5 bases and J by 2 bases, with 7 bases of the junction left unmatched. The germline CDR1 and CDR2 sequences are MNHEY and SVGAGI. CDR3 protein: CASSQRKGATDTQYF. CDR3 coding DNA: TGTGCCAGCAGTCAACGGAAGGGGGCCACAGATACGCAGTATTTT.

A note on this clone: Germline is not matched at one junction end, which may reflect a read error. The chain employs TRBV23-1 and TRBJ2-7; 8 positions match TRBD1. TRBV23-1 carries the ORF label, with uncertain function. The CDR3 has 15 amino acids. CDR3 nucleotide sequence: TGCGTCAGCAGTCAATCGTGGACAGGGCCGTGCGAGCAGTACTTC. It is translated as CVSSQSWTGPCEQYF.

This sequence joins TRBV4-1 and TRBJ1-1; 12 positions agree with TRBD1. With 4 bases clipped from V and 1 base from J, the junction kept 7 bases outside the gene matches. CDR1 and CDR2 from the germline V gene are MGHRA and YSYEKL. The CDR3 extends over 17 amino acids. CDR3 sequence (DNA): TGCGCCAGCAGCCTCCGGGACAGGGGGCTTAAGAACACTGAAGCTTTCTTT. Its translation: CASSLRDRGLKNTEAFF.

Only one count was recorded for this clone. V is TRBV14 and J is TRBJ2-7; D call uncertain. CDR3 length: 16 amino acids. Per the germline V gene, CDR1 is SGHDN and CDR2 is FVKESK. Deletions cut 2 bases from V and 5 bases from J, with 19 bases between. As DNA, the CDR3 is TGTGCCAGCAGCCAAAGAGCCCCCGACTCTTTCAACGAGCAGTACTTC. This gives the protein CASSQRAPDSFNEQYF.

This clone showed up just a few times. The V gene is TRBV27, the J gene TRBJ2-7; 8 nucleotides align to TRBD2. The CDR3 runs 14 residues. The V gene's germline CDR1 is MNHEY and CDR2 SMNVEV (reference sequence). V shed 7 bases, J shed 0 bases, and the junction held 5 bases outside the gene matches. The CDR3 sequence is CASMRAGASYEQYF. CDR3 nucleotide sequence: TGTGCCAGCATGAGAGCGGGGGCCTCCTACGAGCAGTACTTC.

The chain employs TRBV29-1 and TRBJ2-7, with a tentative D call TRBD1 (5 bases). The V gene lost 3 bases and the J gene lost 1 base, with 10 bases spanning the gap. This CDR3 has 13 residues. Germline V gene sequence: CDR1 SQVTM, CDR2 ANQGSEA. CDR3: CSVEQGSSYEQYF. The CDR3 DNA reads as TGCAGCGTTGAGCAGGGTTCATCCTACGAGCAGTACTTC.

The chain uses TRBV11-3 and TRBJ1-4; D ambiguous. This CDR3 has 14 residues. In germline, CDR1 is SGHNT, CDR2 YENEEA. Trimming stripped 5 bases from V and 6 bases from J, with 13 bases between. CDR3 in DNA: TGTGCCAGCAGCCTGGGAGATCCGGATGAAAAACTGTTTTTT. Its translation is CASSLGDPDEKLFF.

The chain employs TRBV5-4 and TRBJ2-7; D is ambiguous. Germline V CDR1 and CDR2: SGHNT, YYREEE (reference sequence). V was shortened by 0 bases and J by 3 bases, with 10 bases between the two germline ends. This CDR3 is built from 14 residues. CDR3 nucleotides: TGTGCCAGCAGCTTGGAGGCCAGGAACTACGAGCAGTACTTC. Translated, it gives CASSLEARNYEQYF.

CDR3 DNA: TGTGCCAGCAGCACCCGGACAGGGGCCGGGGAGCTGTTTTTT. Protein sequence: CASSTRTGAGELFF. V gene TRBV5-4 combines with J gene TRBJ2-2, with 9 positions matching TRBD1. The V segment lost 4 bases and the J segment 6 bases; nucleotides outside the gene matches: 4. Germline V lookup: CDR1 SGHNT, CDR2 YYREEE (reference sequence). CDR3 length equals 14 residues.

The V and J genes are TRBV7-8 and TRBJ2-1, with D perhaps TRBD2 (6 bases). V was shortened by 0 bases and J by 6 bases, with 15 bases between the two germline ends. Germline loops: CDR1 SGHVS, CDR2 FQNEAQ. The CDR3 runs to 16 residues. The CDR3 nucleotides are TGTGCCAGCAGCTTAGCGTCCCGGGACTTGCTCAATGAGCAGTTCTTC. Amino acids: CASSLASRDLLNEQFF.

V usage is TRBV4-1 and J usage is TRBJ1-6; 7 nucleotides agree with TRBD1. Per germline, CDR1 MGHRA and CDR2 YSYEKL. After removal of 4 bases from V and 7 bases from J, the junction contained 1 base not matched to a gene. The CDR3 length is 13 residues. In DNA, the CDR3 is TGCGCCAGCAGCCCAGGGGGAAATTCACCCCTCCACTTT. Residues: CASSPGGNSPLHF.

The chain recombines TRBV29-1 with TRBJ1-2; the D gene is possibly TRBD1 (6 bases). The V end lost 6 bases, the J end lost 5 bases, and 13 bases lay between the germline ends. The CDR3 consists of 12 residues. Germline V gene lookup returns CDR1 SQVTM and CDR2 ANQGSEA. CDR3 sequence (DNA): TGCAGCGTACCGGACAGCCTTTATGGCTACACCTTC. It translates to CSVPDSLYGYTF.

This chain joins TRBV29-1 and TRBJ1-1; 12 nucleotides line up with TRBD1. J was trimmed by 7 bases and V by 4 bases; bases with no gene match: 10. From germline, CDR1 is SQVTM and CDR2 ANQGSEA. The CDR3 spans 15 residues. CDR3 in DNA: TGCAGCGTTGGGGGGACAGGGGGCGCAAAGCTTGAAGCTTTCTTT. The encoded protein is CSVGGTGGAKLEAFF. Drawing the rest from reference TRBV29-1 and TRBJ1-1, the complete variable domain is SAVISQKPSRDICQRGTSLTIQCQVDSQVTMMFWYRQQPGQSLTLIATANQGSEATYESGFVIDKFPISRPNLTFSTLTVSNMSPEDSSIYLCSVGGTGGAKLEAFFGQGTRLTVV.

The sample holds one count of this clone. The genes are TRBV9 and TRBJ1-2; no firm D call. This CDR3 region has 14 residues. Germline CDR1 is SGDLS and CDR2 is YYNGEE. V was clipped by 0 bases and J by 3 bases, with 9 bases between them. CDR3 in amino acids: CASSVVDSYYGYTF. In DNA, the CDR3 is TGTGCCAGCAGCGTAGTAGATTCTTACTATGGCTACACCTTC. Complete variable domain (other parts from reference TRBV9 and TRBJ1-2): DSGVTQTPKHLITATGQRVTLRCSPRSGDLSVYWYQQSLDQGLQFLIQYYNGEERAKGNILERFSAQQFPDLHSELNLSSLELGDSALYFCASSVVDSYYGYTFGSGTRLTVV.

This chain connects TRBV4-3 to TRBJ1-1; D might be TRBD1 (5 bases). The ends were cut back, 0 bases at V and 0 bases at J, with 8 bases in the middle. The CDR3 extends over 15 amino acids. Looked up from germline, CDR1 is LGHNA and CDR2 is YSLEER. CDR3 in amino acids: CASSQDWGLNTEAFF. The CDR3 DNA follows: TGCGCCAGCAGCCAAGACTGGGGCCTGAACACTGAAGCTTTCTTT.